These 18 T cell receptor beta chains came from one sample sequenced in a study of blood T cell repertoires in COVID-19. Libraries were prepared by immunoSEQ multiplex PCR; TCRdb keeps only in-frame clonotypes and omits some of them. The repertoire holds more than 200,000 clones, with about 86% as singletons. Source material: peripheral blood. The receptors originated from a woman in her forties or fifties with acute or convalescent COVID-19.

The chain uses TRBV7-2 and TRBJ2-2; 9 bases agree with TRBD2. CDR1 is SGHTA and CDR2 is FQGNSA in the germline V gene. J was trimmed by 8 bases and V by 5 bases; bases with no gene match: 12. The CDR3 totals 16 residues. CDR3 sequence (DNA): TGTGCCAGCAGCCCTCTTGGAGCGGGAGGAACGGGGGAGCTGTTTTTT. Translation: CASSPLGAGGTGELFF.

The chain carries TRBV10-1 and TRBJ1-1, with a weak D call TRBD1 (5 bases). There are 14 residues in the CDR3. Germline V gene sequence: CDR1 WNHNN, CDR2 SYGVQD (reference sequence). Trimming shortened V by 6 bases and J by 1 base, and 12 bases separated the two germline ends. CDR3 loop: CASRSDSRNTEAFF. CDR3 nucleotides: TGCGCCAGCAGGTCCGACAGCAGGAACACTGAAGCTTTCTTT.

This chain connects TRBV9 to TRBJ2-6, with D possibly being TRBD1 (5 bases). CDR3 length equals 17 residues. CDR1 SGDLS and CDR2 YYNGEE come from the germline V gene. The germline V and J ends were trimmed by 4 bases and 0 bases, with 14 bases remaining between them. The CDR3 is CASSWTGRGSGANVLTF. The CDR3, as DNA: TGTGCCAGCAGCTGGACCGGTAGGGGCTCTGGGGCCAACGTCCTGACTTTC.

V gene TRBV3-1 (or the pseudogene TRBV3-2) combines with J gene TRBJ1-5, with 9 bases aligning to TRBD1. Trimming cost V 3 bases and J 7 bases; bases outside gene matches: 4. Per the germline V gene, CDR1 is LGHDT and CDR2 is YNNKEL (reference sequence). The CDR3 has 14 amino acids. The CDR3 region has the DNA TGTGCCAGCAGCCAGGGACAGGGACCCCAGCCCCAGCATTTT. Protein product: CASSQGQGPQPQHF.

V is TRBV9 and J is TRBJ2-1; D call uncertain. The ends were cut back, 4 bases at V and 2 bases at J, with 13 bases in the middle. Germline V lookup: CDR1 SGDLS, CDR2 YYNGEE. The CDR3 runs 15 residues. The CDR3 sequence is CASSPVERPYNEQFF. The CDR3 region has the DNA TGTGCCAGCAGCCCCGTCGAGAGGCCCTACAATGAGCAGTTCTTC.

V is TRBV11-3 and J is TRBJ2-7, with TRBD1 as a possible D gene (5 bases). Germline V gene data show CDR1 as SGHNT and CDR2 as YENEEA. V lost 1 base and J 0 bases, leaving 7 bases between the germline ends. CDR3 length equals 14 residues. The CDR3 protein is CASSLGQYSYEQYF. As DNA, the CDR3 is TGTGCCAGCAGCTTAGGACAGTACTCCTACGAGCAGTACTTC.

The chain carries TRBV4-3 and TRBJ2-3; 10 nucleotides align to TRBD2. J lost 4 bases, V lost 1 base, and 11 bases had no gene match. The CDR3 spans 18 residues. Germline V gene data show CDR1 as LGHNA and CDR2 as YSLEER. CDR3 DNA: TGCGCCAGCAGCCAAGGTGGATCAGCGGGGGGGCTTCCAGATACGCAGTATTTT. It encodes CASSQGGSAGGLPDTQYF.

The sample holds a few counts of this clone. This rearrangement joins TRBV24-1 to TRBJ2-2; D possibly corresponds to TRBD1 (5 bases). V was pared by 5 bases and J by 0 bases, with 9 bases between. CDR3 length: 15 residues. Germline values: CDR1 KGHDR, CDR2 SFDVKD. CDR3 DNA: TGTGCCACCAGTGTGGGGCAGTCGAACACCGGGGAGCTGTTTTTT. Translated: CATSVGQSNTGELFF.

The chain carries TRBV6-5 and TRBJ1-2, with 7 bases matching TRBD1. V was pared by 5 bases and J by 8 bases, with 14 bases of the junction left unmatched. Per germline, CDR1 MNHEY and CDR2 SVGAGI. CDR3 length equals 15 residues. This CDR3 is CASSTGQDLVGGYTF. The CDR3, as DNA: TGTGCCAGCAGTACCGGACAGGACCTTGTCGGGGGCTACACCTTC.

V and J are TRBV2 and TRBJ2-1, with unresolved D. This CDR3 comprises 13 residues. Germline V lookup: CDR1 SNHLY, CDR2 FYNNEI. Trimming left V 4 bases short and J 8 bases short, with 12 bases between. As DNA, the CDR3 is TGTGCCAGCAGTGGTCAGTACGAGGATGAGCAGTTCTTC. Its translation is CASSGQYEDEQFF.

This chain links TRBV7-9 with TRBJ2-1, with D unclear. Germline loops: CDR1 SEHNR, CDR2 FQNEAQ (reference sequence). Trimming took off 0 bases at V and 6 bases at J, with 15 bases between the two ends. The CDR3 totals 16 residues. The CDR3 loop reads CASSLAPPRGGNEQFF. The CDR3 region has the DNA TGTGCCAGCAGCTTAGCCCCGCCGCGAGGTGGCAATGAGCAGTTCTTC.

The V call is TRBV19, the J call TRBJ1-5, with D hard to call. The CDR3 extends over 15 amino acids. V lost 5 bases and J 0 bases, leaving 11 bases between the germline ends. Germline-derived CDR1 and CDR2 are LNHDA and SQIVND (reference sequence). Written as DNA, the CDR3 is TGTGCCAGTAGTTCTACAGAAAATAGCAATCAGCCCCAGCATTTT. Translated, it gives CASSSTENSNQPQHF.

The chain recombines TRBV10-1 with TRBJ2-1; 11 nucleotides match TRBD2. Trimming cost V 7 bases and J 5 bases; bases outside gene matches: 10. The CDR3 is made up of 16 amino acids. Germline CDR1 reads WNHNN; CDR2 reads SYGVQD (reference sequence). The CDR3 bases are TGCGCCAGCACGAAGACCATAGCGGGGGGGGACAATGAGCAGTTCTTC. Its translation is CASTKTIAGGDNEQFF.

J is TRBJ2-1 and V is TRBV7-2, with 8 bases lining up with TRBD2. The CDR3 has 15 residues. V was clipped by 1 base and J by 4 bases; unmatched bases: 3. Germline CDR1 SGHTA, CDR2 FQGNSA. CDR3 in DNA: TGTGCCAGCAGCTTAGGGGGACTAGATTACAATGAGCAGTTCTTC. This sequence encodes CASSLGGLDYNEQFF. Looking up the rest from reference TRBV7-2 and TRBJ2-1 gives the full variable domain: GAGVSQSPSNKVTEKGKDVELRCDPISGHTALYWYRQSLGQGLEFLIYFQGNSAPDKSGLPSDRFSAERTGGSVSTLTIQRTQQEDSAVYLCASSLGGLDYNEQFFGPGTRLTVL.

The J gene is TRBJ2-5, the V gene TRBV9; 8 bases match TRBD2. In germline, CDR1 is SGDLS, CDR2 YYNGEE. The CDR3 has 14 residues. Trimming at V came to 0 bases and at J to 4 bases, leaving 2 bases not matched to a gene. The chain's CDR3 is CASSVGAGGETQYF. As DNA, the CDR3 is TGTGCCAGCAGCGTAGGCGCGGGAGGAGAGACCCAGTACTTC.

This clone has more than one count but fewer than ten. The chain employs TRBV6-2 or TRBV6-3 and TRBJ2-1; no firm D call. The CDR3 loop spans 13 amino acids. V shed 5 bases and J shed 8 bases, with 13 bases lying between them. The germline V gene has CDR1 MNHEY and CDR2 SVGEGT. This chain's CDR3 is CASSRIGSDEQFF. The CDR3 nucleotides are TGTGCCAGCAGTCGCATCGGGTCGGATGAGCAGTTCTTC.

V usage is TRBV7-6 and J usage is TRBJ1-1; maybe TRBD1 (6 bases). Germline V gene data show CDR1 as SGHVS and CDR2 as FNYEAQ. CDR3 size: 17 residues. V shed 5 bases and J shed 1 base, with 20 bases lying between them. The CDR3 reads CASSPSGPGHSNTEAFF. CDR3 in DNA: TGTGCCAGCAGCCCATCCGGACCGGGACACTCGAACACTGAAGCTTTCTTT.

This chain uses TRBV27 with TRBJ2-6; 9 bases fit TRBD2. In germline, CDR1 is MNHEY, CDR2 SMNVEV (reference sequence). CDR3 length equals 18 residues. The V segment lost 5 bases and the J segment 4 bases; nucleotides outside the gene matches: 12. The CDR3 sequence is CASSRRGGQVSGANVLTF. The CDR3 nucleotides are TGTGCCAGCAGTAGGCGGGGGGGGCAGGTGTCCGGGGCCAACGTCCTGACTTTC.